The 27 T cell receptor beta chains below were found in one sample sequenced in a study of Ad26.COV2.S vaccination and SARS-CoV-2 variants. Noted treatment: some 20 received Ad26.COV2.S at low or high dose, single or two shots; about 5 received placebo; per-sample allocation not given. Sampling was done on day 63 after the first vaccine or placebo injection. TCRdb's copy holds only in-frame clones and misses some; the assay was immunoSEQ multiplex PCR. The sample shows about 440,000 clones, roughly 88% of them seen only once. This sample comprised peripheral blood, obtained in a trial of Ad26.COV2.S vaccine versus placebo. The receptors here all came from a person aged 18-60 years who received the Ad26.COV2.S COVID-19 vaccine or a placebo.

The rearrangement uses TRBV18 and TRBJ2-7, with 7 bases lining up with TRBD1. The J segment lost 4 bases and the V segment lost 0 bases, leaving 3 bases of the junction unmatched. Germline loops: CDR1 KGHSH, CDR2 LQKENI. The CDR3 totals 14 residues. In nucleotides, the CDR3 is TGTGCCAGCTCACCACCGGCCAGGGGGTACGAGCAGTACTTC. This gives the protein CASSPPARGYEQYF. The complete variable domain, with remaining parts taken from reference TRBV18 and TRBJ2-7, reads NAGVMQNPRHLVRRRGQEARLRCSPMKGHSHVYWYRQLPEEGLKFMVYLQKENIIDESGMPKERFSAEFPKEGPSILRIQQVVRGDSAAYFCASSPPARGYEQYFGPGTRLTVT.

J is TRBJ2-1 and V is TRBV2, with unresolved D. The CDR3 is 17 residues long. The V end was cut by 5 bases, the J end by 0 bases, with 17 bases between. Per germline, CDR1 SNHLY and CDR2 FYNNEI. For the CDR3, the DNA is TGTGCCAGCAGTCCGCCGAACGGTCCGAGCTCCTACAATGAGCAGTTCTTC. Translating it yields CASSPPNGPSSYNEQFF.

The V and J genes are TRBV19 and TRBJ2-7; 7 positions match TRBD1. Germline lookup yields CDR1 LNHDA and CDR2 SQIVND (reference sequence). After removal of 6 bases from V and 2 bases from J, the junction contained 16 bases not matched to a gene. The CDR3 spans 17 residues. The CDR3 spells CASSKRAAGTVTYEQYF. The CDR3 DNA reads TGTGCCAGTAGCAAAAGAGCCGCCGGGACAGTAACCTACGAGCAGTACTTC.

The chain has TRBV2 and TRBJ2-1; possible D gene TRBD1, 6 bases. Germline CDR1 SNHLY, CDR2 FYNNEI. The V end was cut by 8 bases, the J end by 6 bases, with 20 bases between. The CDR3 runs 15 residues. The CDR3 DNA is TGTGCCAGCGTATCTCAGGGGCCCTTTTCCAATGAGCAGTTCTTC. It encodes CASVSQGPFSNEQFF.

The chain links TRBV3-1 (or the pseudogene TRBV3-2) to TRBJ1-3; TRBD1 matches 11 bases. This CDR3 contains 14 residues. The germline CDR1 and CDR2 sequences are LGHDT and YNNKEL (reference sequence). V lost 5 bases and J lost 7; bases outside the gene matches: 4. CDR3: CASSFRDRGNTIYF. Written as DNA, the CDR3 is TGTGCCAGCAGCTTCCGGGACAGGGGGAACACCATATATTTT.

V gene TRBV18 combines with J gene TRBJ1-5; D may be TRBD1 (5 bases). This CDR3 comprises 15 residues. Germline V lookup: CDR1 KGHSH, CDR2 LQKENI. Trimming cost V 3 bases and J 1 base, with 10 bases left between them. CDR3 sequence (DNA): TGTGCCAGCTCACCCCGGGGCCCCAGCAATCAGCCCCAGCATTTT. Translated, it gives CASSPRGPSNQPQHF.

The chain couples TRBV7-2 to TRBJ2-1, with 9 bases that match TRBD1. This CDR3 spans 15 amino acids. V shed 1 base and J 6 bases; nucleotides not matched to a gene: 4. From germline, CDR1 is SGHTA and CDR2 FQGNSA. The CDR3 bases are TGTGCCAGCAGCTTAGACGGGACAGGGTCCAATGAGCAGTTCTTC. As protein: CASSLDGTGSNEQFF.

The chain combines TRBV5-6 with TRBJ1-1; TRBD1 aligns across 8 bases. The germline V gene encodes CDR1 SGHDT and CDR2 YYEEEE. The length of the CDR3 is 12 residues. J lost 10 bases, V lost 5 bases, and 7 bases had no gene match. Written as DNA, the CDR3 is TGTGCCAGCAGTTACAACAGGGGGAGAGCTTTCTTT. Its protein is CASSYNRGRAFF.

This chain uses TRBV7-2 with TRBJ2-2, with 14 bases that match TRBD2. The trim removed 4 bases at V and 3 bases at J, leaving 4 bases unmatched. This CDR3 region has 17 residues. Germline CDR1 reads SGHTA; CDR2 reads FQGNSA. CDR3 protein: CASSWGLAGVDTGELFF. CDR3 bases: TGTGCCAGCAGCTGGGGACTAGCGGGGGTGGACACCGGGGAGCTGTTTTTT.

The rearrangement uses TRBV10-3 and TRBJ2-5; D unresolved. CDR1 ENHRY and CDR2 SYGVKD come from the germline V gene. The germline V and J ends were trimmed by 4 bases and 5 bases, with 11 bases remaining between them. The CDR3 spans 13 residues. The CDR3 DNA is TGTGCCATCAGTGGGCAGACGAGGGAGACCCAGTACTTC. Translating gives CAISGQTRETQYF.

This rearrangement joins TRBV18 to TRBJ1-1; D uncertain. The CDR3 contains 14 residues. Looked up from germline, CDR1 is KGHSH and CDR2 is LQKENI. The germline V and J ends were trimmed by 6 bases and 1 base, with 12 bases remaining between them. The CDR3 spells CASSPREGNTEAFF. The CDR3 DNA sequence: TGTGCCAGCTCCCCGAGAGAGGGGAACACTGAAGCTTTCTTT.

V and J are TRBV6-2 or TRBV6-3 and TRBJ1-1, with D uncertain. V was shortened by 4 bases and J by 5 bases, with 14 bases between the two germline ends. The CDR3 is 14 amino acids. Germline values: CDR1 MNHEY, CDR2 SVGEGT. Here the CDR3 DNA reads TGTGCCAGCAGTTCGCCGGGGAGGAGAACTGAAGCTTTCTTT. It specifies CASSSPGRRTEAFF.

The V gene is TRBV2, the J gene TRBJ2-2; no definite D call. This CDR3 is 11 amino acids long. Looked up from germline, CDR1 is SNHLY and CDR2 is FYNNEI. The V and J ends lost 3 bases and 8 bases respectively, with 4 bases between them. CDR3 protein: CASSDAGELFF. Here the CDR3 DNA reads TGTGCCAGCAGTGATGCGGGGGAGCTGTTTTTT.

The gene calls are TRBV2 and TRBJ2-1; 8 bases match TRBD2. V dropped 6 bases and J dropped 1; count of bases not matched to a gene: 5. Germline CDR1 reads SNHLY; CDR2 reads FYNNEI. CDR3 length equals 15 residues. The CDR3 spells CASRGTSASYNEQFF. In nucleotides, the CDR3 is TGTGCCAGCAGGGGGACTAGTGCGTCCTACAATGAGCAGTTCTTC.

This chain uses TRBV5-1 with TRBJ2-2; no reliable D call. Germline CDR1 and CDR2: SGHRS and YFSETQ. Trimming took off 1 base at V and 0 bases at J, with 4 bases between the two ends. The CDR3 consists of 14 residues. CDR3 sequence: CASSLRANTGELFF. The CDR3 bases are TGCGCCAGCAGCTTGAGGGCGAACACCGGGGAGCTGTTTTTT.

J is TRBJ2-5 and V is TRBV11-2, with 9 bases aligning to TRBD2. Germline V gene sequence: CDR1 SGHAT, CDR2 FQNNGV. The CDR3 consists of 16 residues. V trimming: 5 bases; J trimming: 4 bases; junction bases outside the gene matches: 11. Here the CDR3 reads CASSPPFAGGVETQYF. Written as DNA, the CDR3 is TGTGCCAGCAGCCCCCCTTTTGCGGGAGGGGTAGAGACCCAGTACTTC.

This rearrangement joins TRBV7-6 to TRBJ2-1; 9 positions match TRBD2. V lost 5 bases and J lost 5; bases outside the gene matches: 22. Looked up from germline, CDR1 is SGHVS and CDR2 is FNYEAQ. This CDR3 comprises 20 residues. CDR3 sequence: CASSPQERNSGRGRNNEQFF. CDR3 DNA: TGTGCCAGCAGCCCCCAAGAGCGAAATAGCGGGAGAGGCCGTAACAATGAGCAGTTCTTC.

The V and J genes are TRBV5-1 and TRBJ2-2; no clear D gene. Germline assignment: CDR1 SGHRS and CDR2 YFSETQ. V dropped 0 bases and J dropped 7 bases, with 7 bases sitting between them. The CDR3 runs 13 residues. The CDR3 spells CASSLAPLGELFF. The CDR3 nucleotides read TGCGCCAGCAGCTTGGCCCCTCTCGGGGAGCTGTTTTTT.

V and J are TRBV25-1 and TRBJ2-7, with 7 bases matching TRBD1. This CDR3 is built from 13 residues. Per germline, CDR1 MGHDK and CDR2 SYGVNS. After removal of 6 bases from V and 2 bases from J, the junction contained 4 bases not matched to a gene. CDR3 sequence (DNA): TGTGCCAGCAGGGACAGGTTCGCCTACGAGCAGTACTTC. This codes for CASRDRFAYEQYF.

J is TRBJ2-6 and V is TRBV28; 7 bases are a match to TRBD1. Germline assignment: CDR1 MDHEN and CDR2 SYDVKM. The junction had 7 bases not matched to a gene; V was cut back by 8 bases and J by 0 bases. The CDR3 spans 16 residues. In DNA form, the CDR3 reads TGTGCCAGCGCCGGACAGGAAATCTCTGGGGCCAACGTCCTGACTTTC. Protein: CASAGQEISGANVLTF.

The chain couples TRBV9 to TRBJ2-1, with 10 nucleotides matching TRBD2. Germline trimming cut 0 bases from V and 15 bases from J; bases unmatched to any gene: 9. Germline V gene sequence: CDR1 SGDLS, CDR2 YYNGEE. This CDR3 spans 14 amino acids. The chain's CDR3 is CASSVGGAGGPRFF. The CDR3 DNA reads TGTGCCAGCAGCGTAGGAGGAGCGGGAGGGCCGAGGTTCTTC.

The chain is built from TRBV28 and TRBJ2-2; 10 bases line up with TRBD2. Germline CDR1 and CDR2: MDHEN and SYDVKM. The CDR3 contains 17 residues. The junction had 8 bases not matched to a gene; V was cut back by 6 bases and J by 1 base. This CDR3 reads CASRSGGLAVNTGELFF. The CDR3 nucleotides are TGTGCCAGCAGGTCCGGTGGACTAGCGGTGAACACCGGGGAGCTGTTTTTT.

The J gene is TRBJ2-7, the V gene TRBV7-9; TRBD1 aligns across 9 bases. The V segment lost 6 bases and the J segment 6 bases; nucleotides outside the gene matches: 24. CDR3 size: 19 residues. Germline CDR1 SEHNR, CDR2 FQNEAQ (reference sequence). Here the CDR3 reads CASSPGRTGADLRSGEQYF. The CDR3 DNA reads TGTGCCAGCAGTCCAGGAAGGACAGGGGCTGATCTCAGGTCTGGCGAGCAGTACTTC.

The sample holds one count of this clone. V gene TRBV28 combines with J gene TRBJ1-3; 7 bases align to TRBD1. CDR3 length: 18 amino acids. The V and J ends lost 5 bases and 1 base, in that order; junction bases with no gene match: 14. CDR1 and CDR2 (germline): MDHEN, SYDVKM. In DNA, the CDR3 is TGTGCCAGCAGTCCTGTTACGCAGACAGGGCTATCTGGAAACACCATATATTTT. This sequence encodes CASSPVTQTGLSGNTIYF.

In nucleotides, the CDR3 is TGTGCCAGCAGCCCTTCAGTATTCTACAATGAGCAGTTCTTC. Protein: CASSPSVFYNEQFF. The chain carries TRBV5-8 and TRBJ2-1; D unresolved. Per the germline V gene, CDR1 is SGHTS and CDR2 is YDEGEE. The CDR3 loop spans 14 amino acids. With 4 bases removed from V and 3 bases from J, the gap between germline ends came to 11 bases.

The CDR3 spells CASSPKGAARDTQYF. The CDR3 DNA sequence: TGTGCCAGCAGCCCCAAGGGAGCGGCCCGGGATACGCAGTATTTT. The chain has TRBV7-9 and TRBJ2-3, with a tentative D call TRBD2 (5 bases). The CDR3 is 15 residues long. The V end was cut by 5 bases, the J end by 6 bases, with 18 bases between. Germline V gene sequence: CDR1 SEHNR, CDR2 FQNEAQ (reference sequence).

The chain carries TRBV6-1 and TRBJ2-1, with TRBD2 matching over 8 bases. Trimming cost V 1 base and J 3 bases; bases outside gene matches: 11. Per germline, CDR1 MNHNS and CDR2 SASEGT. CDR3 length: 18 amino acids. The CDR3 reads CASSEVLAGSGIYNEQFF. CDR3 in DNA: TGTGCCAGCAGTGAAGTCCTAGCGGGTTCCGGAATCTACAATGAGCAGTTCTTC.